The 29 T cell receptor beta chains below all came from one sample that was sequenced in a study of chemoradiotherapy in HPV16-positive cancers. The table came from immunoSEQ multiplex PCR; TCRdb's copy has only in-frame clones and leaves some out. The repertoire has 7,500 to 9,000 clones, 70% to 90% of them found once; the top ten carry roughly 3.7%. Material: tumor tissue, obtained from a patient who underwent chemoradiotherapy. All receptors come from a human donor with HPV-associated anogenital cancer.

The rearrangement uses TRBV30 and TRBJ2-3; 12 bases match TRBD2. V lost 0 bases, J lost 3 bases, and 13 bases stayed unmatched. The CDR3 consists of 19 residues. Germline CDR1 and CDR2: GTSNPN and SVGIG (reference sequence). CDR3 in amino acids: CAWSVQRLAGGPLTDTQYF. The CDR3 DNA reads TGTGCCTGGAGTGTACAGCGGCTAGCGGGAGGGCCCTTGACAGATACGCAGTATTTT.

The chain couples TRBV6-5 to TRBJ1-2; 7 bases fit TRBD1. This CDR3 is built from 15 residues. From germline, CDR1 is MNHEY and CDR2 SVGAGI. V lost 0 bases, J lost 3 bases, and 4 bases stayed unmatched. The CDR3 coding sequence is TGTGCCAGCAGTTACTCTCCAGGGGGGGACTATGGCTACACCTTC. Translated, it gives CASSYSPGGDYGYTF.

CDR3 in amino acids: CASSWTGGTNEKLFF. CDR3 bases: TGTGCCAGCAGCTGGACAGGGGGAACTAATGAAAAACTGTTTTTT. J is TRBJ1-4 and V is TRBV7-6, with 10 positions matching TRBD1. Germline V CDR1 and CDR2: SGHVS, FNYEAQ. The CDR3 length is 15 residues. The V and J ends lost 4 bases and 1 base, in that order; junction bases with no gene match: 0.

In this sample, this clone is large. The V and J genes are TRBV4-2 and TRBJ2-3; 10 nucleotides match TRBD2. This CDR3 has 16 amino acids. The V and J ends lost 4 bases and 6 bases, in that order; junction bases with no gene match: 10. The germline gives CDR1 LGHNA, CDR2 YNFKEQ. The CDR3 coding sequence is TGTGCCAGCAGCCCTAGTACAGCGGGGGGGCTGGATACGCAGTATTTT. Its protein is CASSPSTAGGLDTQYF.

The rearrangement links TRBV14 to TRBJ2-1; no firm D call. Germline V gives CDR1 SGHDN, CDR2 FVKESK. The CDR3 runs 12 residues. V dropped 3 bases and J dropped 11 bases, with 11 bases sitting between them. This chain's CDR3 is CASSHPGGKQFF. The CDR3 DNA reads as TGTGCCAGCAGCCACCCGGGCGGAAAGCAGTTCTTC.

Details on this clone: The sample holds other DNA sequences that translate to the same CDR3. The chain employs TRBV5-1 and TRBJ2-2, with 9 bases identical to TRBD2. The CDR3 is made up of 15 amino acids. With V trimmed by 2 bases and J by 1 base, 0 bases remained unmatched. Germline values: CDR1 SGHRS, CDR2 YFSETQ. The CDR3 DNA is TGCGCCAGCAGCTTAGCGGGAGGGAACACCGGGGAGCTGTTTTTT. The encoded protein is CASSLAGGNTGELFF.

This CDR3 is CASGPVGSSYEQYV. In nucleotides, the CDR3 is TGTGCCAGCGGACCGGTGGGTTCGTCCTACGAGCAGTACGTC. This rearrangement joins TRBV28 to TRBJ2-7; no reliable D call. Germline CDR1 MDHEN, CDR2 SYDVKM. The CDR3 is 14 residues long. Trimming shortened V by 8 bases and J by 1 base, and 15 bases separated the two germline ends.

This chain joins TRBV6-1 and TRBJ1-5; D is uncertain. The germline CDR1 and CDR2 sequences are MNHNS and SASEGT. The CDR3 runs to 13 residues. V was pared by 3 bases and J by 5 bases, with 8 bases between. The CDR3 loop reads CASSDRWDQPQHF. CDR3 nucleotide sequence: TGTGCCAGCAGTGACAGGTGGGATCAGCCCCAGCATTTT.

This clone ranks as large (0.1 to 1%). Here the CDR3 DNA reads TGTGCCAGCAGTGAAATGGTCTTGGCGTCATATCAGCCCCAGCATTTT. It codes for CASSEMVLASYQPQHF. The chain recombines TRBV6-1 with TRBJ1-5, with D hard to call. The CDR3 contains 16 residues. Trimming cost V 2 bases and J 5 bases, with 16 bases left between them. Per germline, CDR1 MNHNS and CDR2 SASEGT.

This CDR3 is CASSTTSTDTQYF. As DNA, the CDR3 is TGTGCCAGCAGCACAACTAGTACAGATACGCAGTATTTT. V and J are TRBV7-3 and TRBJ2-3, with D perhaps TRBD2 (5 bases). Germline lookup yields CDR1 SGHTA and CDR2 FQGTGA. The CDR3 runs to 13 residues. The V gene lost 5 bases and the J gene lost 3 bases, with 9 bases spanning the gap.

This clone was detected once. CDR3 protein: CAIRRGGSEYNEQFF. CDR3 in DNA: TGTGCCATCAGACGGGGGGGGTCGGAGTACAATGAGCAGTTCTTC. This chain uses TRBV10-3 with TRBJ2-1; 8 nucleotides match TRBD2. CDR1 is ENHRY, CDR2 SYGVKD, per germline. The CDR3 contains 15 residues. V lost 6 bases to trimming and J lost 4 bases; unmatched junction nucleotides: 8.

V and J are TRBV16 and TRBJ1-1; 9 positions agree with TRBD1. J lost 4 bases, V lost 3 bases, and 0 bases had no gene match. CDR1 KGHSY and CDR2 FQNENV come from the germline V gene. The CDR3 runs 13 residues. The CDR3 bases are TGTGCCAGCAGCCAGACAGGGGGCACTGAAGCTTTCTTT. Translating it yields CASSQTGGTEAFF.

V is TRBV28 and J is TRBJ1-2; D is undetermined. The V gene's germline CDR1 is MDHEN and CDR2 SYDVKM. V lost 3 bases to trimming and J lost 4 bases, with 6 bases between them. The CDR3 consists of 12 residues. The chain's CDR3 is CASSLMAYGYTF. DNA of the CDR3: TGTGCCAGCAGTTTGATGGCCTATGGCTACACCTTC.

The V call is TRBV5-4, the J call TRBJ2-7; a possible D gene is TRBD1 (5 bases). Trimming left V 5 bases short and J 1 base short, with 7 bases between. The CDR3 is 12 amino acids. Germline assignment: CDR1 SGHNT and CDR2 YYREEE (reference sequence). In DNA, the CDR3 is TGTGCCAGCAGTGGACAATCCTACGAGCAGTACTTC. This translates into CASSGQSYEQYF. Combining the CDR3 with reference TRBV5-4 and TRBJ2-7 gives the whole variable domain ETGVTQSPTHLIKTRGQQVTLRCSSQSGHNTVSWYQQALGQGPQFIFQYYREEENGRGNFPPRFSGLQFPNYSSELNVNALELDDSALYLCASSGQSYEQYFGPGTRLTVT.

The chain combines TRBV6-1 with TRBJ1-5; the D gene is possibly TRBD1 (5 bases). The CDR3 has 18 residues. V was cut by 1 base and J by 3 bases, with 19 bases left in between. From germline, CDR1 is MNHNS and CDR2 SASEGT. CDR3 region: CASSEEGLGTQSNQPQHF. CDR3 in DNA: TGTGCCAGCAGTGAAGAAGGACTAGGGACTCAATCCAATCAGCCCCAGCATTTT.

The V gene is TRBV7-2, the J gene TRBJ2-7, with a possible D match to TRBD2 (6 bases). The germline V gene encodes CDR1 SGHTA and CDR2 FQGNSA. This CDR3 contains 15 residues. Trimming cost V 1 base and J 0 bases, with 10 bases left between them. The CDR3 DNA reads TGTGCCAGCAGCTTAGAAGGGAGGACCTCCTACGAGCAGTACTTC. It yields the protein CASSLEGRTSYEQYF.

The chain has TRBV5-4 and TRBJ1-1; D might be TRBD1 (6 bases). The V gene lost 4 bases and the J gene lost 0 bases, with 10 bases spanning the gap. Germline-derived CDR1 and CDR2 are SGHNT and YYREEE (reference sequence). The CDR3 length is 14 residues. CDR3 DNA: TGTGCCAGCAGCCCAACAGGGATGAACACTGAAGCTTTCTTT. As protein: CASSPTGMNTEAFF.

The J gene is TRBJ1-5, the V gene TRBV19; D is possibly TRBD1 (5 bases). From germline, CDR1 is LNHDA and CDR2 SQIVND (reference sequence). The CDR3 covers 15 residues. Trimming took 5 bases from V and 4 from J, leaving 15 bases between them. CDR3 loop: CASSRGAGMNQPQHF. The CDR3 nucleotides read TGTGCCAGTAGTCGGGGCGCGGGGATGAATCAGCCCCAGCATTTT. Supplemented by reference TRBV19 and TRBJ1-5, the full variable domain reads DGGITQSPKYLFRKEGQNVTLSCEQNLNHDAMYWYRQDPGQGLRLIYYSQIVNDFQKGDIAEGYSVSREKKESFPLTVTSAQKNPTAFYLCASSRGAGMNQPQHFGDGTRLSIL.

J is TRBJ2-2 and V is TRBV29-1; 7 bases map to TRBD1. V trimming: 4 bases; J trimming: 7 bases; junction bases outside the gene matches: 9. CDR1 and CDR2 (germline): SQVTM, ANQGSEA. The CDR3 length is 14 residues. In DNA, the CDR3 is TGCAGCGTTGGTCGGCAGGGGGTCGACGGGGAGCTGTTTTTT. Encoded protein: CSVGRQGVDGELFF.

The chain combines TRBV27 with TRBJ2-7; 7 bases are a match to TRBD1. Germline V CDR1 and CDR2: MNHEY, SMNVEV (reference sequence). The CDR3 length is 14 residues. Trimming took 6 bases from V and 4 from J; bases not matched to a gene: 9. DNA for the CDR3: TGTGCCAGCAGCTTTAGGGGACAGTTATACGAGCAGTACTTC. Protein: CASSFRGQLYEQYF.

The rearrangement links TRBV6-5 to TRBJ1-6, with D unresolved. This CDR3 contains 14 residues. The V end was cut by 6 bases, the J end by 10 bases, with 16 bases between. In germline, CDR1 is MNHEY, CDR2 SVGAGI. In DNA, the CDR3 is TGTGCCAGCAGCCCAGTCAGGCGGCAATCACCCCTCCACTTT. This translates into CASSPVRRQSPLHF.

This rearrangement joins TRBV9 to TRBJ1-1; D not resolved. This CDR3 has 14 amino acids. Germline lookup yields CDR1 SGDLS and CDR2 YYNGEE. The V and J ends lost 0 bases and 0 bases respectively, with 6 bases between them. This CDR3 is CASSVGRMNTEAFF. CDR3 coding DNA: TGTGCCAGCAGCGTAGGGCGTATGAACACTGAAGCTTTCTTT.

The gene calls are TRBV27 and TRBJ1-4; possible D gene TRBD1, 5 bases. Germline V gives CDR1 MNHEY, CDR2 SMNVEV (reference sequence). The CDR3 spans 15 residues. V lost 5 bases to trimming and J lost 8 bases, with 18 bases between them. The CDR3 bases are TGTGCCAGCAGTCCCCAGGGAGGACGCGGAGAAAAACTGTTTTTT. It codes for CASSPQGGRGEKLFF. Supplemented by reference TRBV27 and TRBJ1-4, the full variable domain reads EAQVTQNPRYLITVTGKKLTVTCSQNMNHEYMSWYRQDPGLGLRQIYYSMNVEVTDKGDVPEGYKVSRKEKRNFPLILESPSPNQTSLYFCASSPQGGRGEKLFFGSGTQLSVL.

The chain combines TRBV27 with TRBJ1-5, with D possibly matching TRBD1 (6 bases). CDR3 length: 15 amino acids. V lost 4 bases to trimming and J lost 0 bases, with 10 bases between them. Germline V gene lookup returns CDR1 MNHEY and CDR2 SMNVEV (reference sequence). The CDR3 region is CASSSGVYSNQPQHF. CDR3 bases: TGTGCCAGCAGTTCAGGGGTCTATAGCAATCAGCCCCAGCATTTT.

The chain joins TRBV27 to TRBJ1-3, with TRBD1 as a possible D gene (5 bases). Germline loops: CDR1 MNHEY, CDR2 SMNVEV (reference sequence). V was cut by 5 bases and J by 4 bases, with 15 bases left in between. The CDR3 consists of 15 residues. CDR3 sequence (DNA): TGTGCCAGCAGTGCCCTGGGGGGTGGCGGAAACACCATATATTTT. This gives the protein CASSALGGGGNTIYF.

The chain combines TRBV4-2 with TRBJ1-5; D is ambiguous. V shed 4 bases and J shed 2 bases, with 12 bases lying between them. The CDR3 length is 15 residues. CDR1 is LGHNA, CDR2 YNFKEQ, per germline. In nucleotides, the CDR3 is TGTGCCAGCAGCCCGGGGTCCGGGGGCAATCAGCCCCAGCATTTT. Its protein is CASSPGSGGNQPQHF.

V is TRBV11-2 and J is TRBJ1-4, with D possibly TRBD1 on 6 matching bases. Germline CDR1 and CDR2: SGHAT and FQNNGV. The CDR3 length is 13 residues. V lost 2 bases and J 8 bases, leaving 9 bases between the germline ends. The CDR3 DNA reads TGTGCCAGCAGCTTAAACAGGGCCGAAAAACTGTTTTTT. This translates into CASSLNRAEKLFF.

This chain connects TRBV19 to TRBJ2-7; D perhaps matches TRBD1 (6 bases). The germline V and J ends were trimmed by 3 bases and 0 bases, with 15 bases remaining between them. Germline V gene data show CDR1 as LNHDA and CDR2 as SQIVND (reference sequence). The CDR3 covers 16 residues. The CDR3 DNA reads as TGTGCCAGTAGTATCGAGGGGACAAAATACTCCTACGAGCAGTACGTC. This gives the protein CASSIEGTKYSYEQYV.

In this sample, this clone turned up a few times. This chain joins TRBV10-1 and TRBJ2-5; TRBD1 matches 12 bases. CDR1 is WNHNN, CDR2 SYGVQD, per germline (reference sequence). The CDR3 runs 19 residues. V shed 6 bases and J 4 bases; nucleotides not matched to a gene: 18. CDR3 region: CASSEAAFPGQGARETQYF. The CDR3 DNA reads TGCGCCAGCAGCGAGGCGGCCTTTCCGGGACAGGGGGCGAGAGAGACCCAGTACTTC.